This paragraph covers one T cell receptor (beta chain) sequence. These data originate in a study of T cell changes during pregnancy in multiple sclerosis. Germline CDR1 PRHDT, CDR2 FYEKMQ (reference sequence). CDR3 length: 15 residues. The V and J ends lost 5 bases and 4 bases, in that order; junction bases with no gene match: 6. Libraries were prepared by immunoSEQ multiplex PCR; TCRdb keeps only in-frame clonotypes and omits some of them. The sample lists about 100,000 clones; approximately 95% were seen once. The gene calls are TRBV13 and TRBJ2-1; TRBD2 aligns across 9 bases. This TCR was sampled from a female donor with multiple sclerosis, enrolled in a pregnancy study. The sample in question was peripheral blood, obtained after pregnancy. The chain's CDR3 is CASSPSGGLYNEQFF. In nucleotides, the CDR3 is TGTGCCAGCAGCCCCAGCGGGGGGTTGTACAATGAGCAGTTCTTC.